A selection of T cell receptor beta chains follows, all from one sample in a study of cytomegalovirus exposure and HLA in healthy donors. Profiling relied on immunoSEQ multiplex PCR, and the TCRdb table lists in-frame clones only, not all of them. Among about 170,000 clones listed, under 90% were seen once. The sample taken for sequencing was PBMCs. These receptors came from a man younger than 30 in good health and CMV-seropositive. The CDR3 runs from the conserved cysteine through the conserved F or W. Each record gives: J gene, V gene, D gene, clone size, CDR3 DNA, CDR3 protein. A D gene is named only where the DNA matches it firmly. Clone sizes are given selectively: once, few, many, or a class where the clone is expanded.

J: TRBJ2-5
V: TRBV30
D: NA
size: NA
DNA: TGTGCCTGGACGGCGCAGGGGTCTGGGGAGACCCAGTACTTC
CDR3: CAWTAQGSGETQYF

J: TRBJ2-7
V: TRBV4-1
D: TRBD1
size: once
DNA: TGCGCCAGCAGCCAAACGACGGGACAGAGCTCCTACGAGCAGTACTTC
CDR3: CASSQTTGQSSYEQYF

J: TRBJ2-7
V: TRBV27
D: NA
size: few
DNA: TGTGCCAGCAGTTTAGGGCGGGCCTACGAGCAGTACTTC
CDR3: CASSLGRAYEQYF

J: TRBJ1-2
V: TRBV15
D: NA
size: once
DNA: TGTGCCACCAGCAGAGAACGACAGTACTATGGCTACACCTTC
CDR3: CATSRERQYYGYTF

J: TRBJ2-1
V: TRBV10-2
D: TRBD2
size: once
DNA: TGCGCCAGTTACACTAGCGGGTTCCTACAGGGGCAGTTCTTC
CDR3: CASYTSGFLQGQFF

J: TRBJ2-1
V: TRBV7-3
D: TRBD2
size: NA
DNA: TGTGCCAGCAGCTTAACTGTTTTGGGACTAGCGGGAGGTGAGCAGTTCTTC
CDR3: CASSLTVLGLAGGEQFF

J: TRBJ2-2
V: TRBV15
D: NA
size: NA
DNA: TGTGCCACCAGCTTACGTACAGGGAATCCCGGGGAGCTGTTTTTT
CDR3: CATSLRTGNPGELFF

J: TRBJ2-2
V: TRBV7-9
D: TRBD1
size: NA
DNA: TGTGCCAGCAGCAGGCCGGGACAGGTCCTTATGGCCGGGGAGCTGTTTTTT
CDR3: CASSRPGQVLMAGELFF

J: TRBJ2-7
V: TRBV2
D: TRBD2
size: NA
DNA: TGTGCCAGCAGGAAGACTAGCGGGAGGTACGAGCAGTACTTC
CDR3: CASRKTSGRYEQYF

J: TRBJ2-5
V: TRBV5-1
D: TRBD2
size: once
DNA: TGCGCCAGCAGGTCCTCCGGGACTAGGGAAGAGACCCAGTACTTC
CDR3: CASRSSGTREETQYF

J: TRBJ2-5
V: TRBV14
D: TRBD2
size: NA
DNA: TGTGCCAGCAGCCTACTCGCGGGAGACACTCGAGTGACCCAGTACTTC
CDR3: CASSLLAGDTRVTQYF

J: TRBJ2-7
V: TRBV6-1
D: NA
size: few
DNA: TGTGCCAGCAGTGAACGTATCCGCTTGGGGGGTTTAGACTTC
CDR3: CASSERIRLGGLDF

J: TRBJ1-1
V: TRBV5-1
D: TRBD1
size: NA
DNA: TGCGCCAGCAGCTTGGAGTTTCTGTCGGACAGGGGGTCAAACACTGAAGCTTTCTTT
CDR3: CASSLEFLSDRGSNTEAFF

J: TRBJ2-7
V: TRBV4-2
D: TRBD1
size: NA
DNA: TGTGCCAGCAGCAGGGACAGGGCTACCTACGAGCAGTACTTC
CDR3: CASSRDRATYEQYF

J: TRBJ1-4
V: TRBV7-6
D: NA
size: NA
DNA: TGTGCCAGCAGTAGTCTACAGGGTCGGTTTAATGAAAAACTGTTTTTT
CDR3: CASSSLQGRFNEKLFF

J: TRBJ1-3
V: TRBV5-5
D: NA
size: NA
DNA: TGTGCCAGCAGCTTGGTTGGGACTTACTCTGGAAACACCATATATTTT
CDR3: CASSLVGTYSGNTIYF

J: TRBJ2-3
V: TRBV29-1
D: TRBD1
size: NA
DNA: TGCAGCGTCGAAAGGACAGGGGCACCCACAGATACGCAGTATTTT
CDR3: CSVERTGAPTDTQYF

J: TRBJ2-1
V: TRBV28
D: TRBD1
size: NA
DNA: TGTGCCACTTGGGACAGGTACAATGAGCAGTTCTTC
CDR3: CATWDRYNEQFF

J: TRBJ2-1
V: TRBV14
D: TRBD2
size: NA
DNA: TGTGCCAGCAGCCCTCCGGGACTAGCGGGAGTAAATGAGCAGTTCTTC
CDR3: CASSPPGLAGVNEQFF

J: TRBJ2-7
V: TRBV7-2
D: TRBD1
size: NA
DNA: TGTGCCAGCAGCTCGGACAGGGTCCGAAACGAGCAGTACTTC
CDR3: CASSSDRVRNEQYF

J: TRBJ2-1
V: TRBV2
D: NA
size: NA
DNA: TGTGCCAGCTTAACCGGGACTTATTCTGAGCAGTTCTTC
CDR3: CASLTGTYSEQFF